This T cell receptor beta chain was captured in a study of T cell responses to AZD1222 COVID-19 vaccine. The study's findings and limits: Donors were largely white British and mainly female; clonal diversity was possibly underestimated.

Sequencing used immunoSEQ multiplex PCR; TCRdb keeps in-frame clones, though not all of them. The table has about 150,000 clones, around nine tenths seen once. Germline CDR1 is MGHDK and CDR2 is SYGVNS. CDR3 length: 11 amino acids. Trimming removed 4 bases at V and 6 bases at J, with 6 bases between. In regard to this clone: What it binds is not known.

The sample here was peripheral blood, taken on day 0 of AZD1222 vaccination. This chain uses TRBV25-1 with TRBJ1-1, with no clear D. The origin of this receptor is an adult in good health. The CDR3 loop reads CASSASAEAFF. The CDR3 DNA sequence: TGTGCCAGCAGTGCGTCGGCTGAAGCTTTCTTT.